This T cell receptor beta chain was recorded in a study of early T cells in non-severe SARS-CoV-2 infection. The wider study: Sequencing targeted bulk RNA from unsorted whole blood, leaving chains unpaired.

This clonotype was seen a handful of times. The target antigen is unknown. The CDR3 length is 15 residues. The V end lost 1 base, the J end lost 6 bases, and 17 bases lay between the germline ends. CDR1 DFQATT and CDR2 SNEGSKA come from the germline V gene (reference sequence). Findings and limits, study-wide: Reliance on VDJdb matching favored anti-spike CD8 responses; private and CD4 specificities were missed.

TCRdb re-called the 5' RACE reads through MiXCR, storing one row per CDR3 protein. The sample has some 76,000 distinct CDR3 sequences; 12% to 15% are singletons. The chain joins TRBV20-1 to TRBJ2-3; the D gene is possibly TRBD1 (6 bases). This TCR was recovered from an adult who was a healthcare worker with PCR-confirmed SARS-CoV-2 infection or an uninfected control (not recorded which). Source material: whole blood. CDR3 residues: CSARAGAPRSDTQYF. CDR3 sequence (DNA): TGCAGTGCTAGAGCAGGGGCTCCACGGTCGGATACGCAGTATTTT.